Shown below are 23 T cell receptor beta chains from a single sample sequenced in a study of blood T cell repertoires in COVID-19. Assay: immunoSEQ multiplex PCR; the TCRdb copy retains only in-frame clones and omits some. The sample consists of about 50,000 clones, 75% to 90% of them appearing once. Source material: peripheral blood. All receptors derive from a woman aged 80 or over with COVID-19, enrolled during active disease.

The chain is built from TRBV9 and TRBJ2-2; 10 positions agree with TRBD2. Per the germline V gene, CDR1 is SGDLS and CDR2 is YYNGEE. This CDR3 spans 18 amino acids. The trim removed 4 bases at V and 4 bases at J, leaving 13 bases unmatched. The chain's CDR3 is CASSPRGSGGTGTGELFF. CDR3 in DNA: TGTGCCAGCAGCCCGAGGGGTAGCGGGGGGACGGGCACCGGGGAGCTGTTTTTT.

The chain joins TRBV12-3 or TRBV12-4 to TRBJ1-2; no clear D. The CDR3 totals 11 residues. Trimming took 4 bases from V and 7 from J, leaving 7 bases between them. The CDR3 sequence is CASSSTRGYTF. DNA for the CDR3: TGTGCCAGCAGTTCGACACGTGGCTACACCTTC.

The chain links TRBV6-5 to TRBJ2-3; possible D gene TRBD2, 6 bases. CDR3 length: 16 amino acids. Germline assignment: CDR1 MNHEY and CDR2 SVGAGI. V was cut by 2 bases and J by 0 bases, with 12 bases left in between. The CDR3 reads CASSYGAGISTDTQYF. In nucleotides, the CDR3 is TGTGCCAGCAGTTACGGGGCGGGGATTAGCACAGATACGCAGTATTTT.

This chain uses TRBV29-1 with TRBJ2-2, with D possibly TRBD2 on 6 matching bases. Looked up from germline, CDR1 is SQVTM and CDR2 is ANQGSEA. V dropped 6 bases and J dropped 3 bases, with 14 bases sitting between them. The CDR3 consists of 14 residues. In DNA, the CDR3 is TGCAGCGTGGCGAAGACGGGGGACACCGGGGAGCTGTTTTTT. Residues: CSVAKTGDTGELFF.

This clone is a singleton in its sample. The chain uses TRBV14 and TRBJ2-3; 11 bases match TRBD2. The CDR3 is 17 amino acids. The germline V gene has CDR1 SGHDN and CDR2 FVKESK. The V gene end was trimmed by 1 base and the J gene end by 4 bases; junction bases not matched to a gene: 7. This CDR3 reads CASSQGLTSGSSDTQYF. The CDR3 coding sequence is TGTGCCAGCAGCCAAGGCTTAACTAGCGGGAGTTCAGATACGCAGTATTTT. Full variable domain (missing parts from reference TRBV14 and TRBJ2-3): EAGVTQFPSHSVIEKGQTVTLRCDPISGHDNLYWYRRVMGKEIKFLLHFVKESKQDESGMPNNRFLAERTGGTYSTLKVQPAELEDSGVYFCASSQGLTSGSSDTQYFGPGTRLTVL.

The J gene is TRBJ1-5, the V gene TRBV7-8; D remains unclear. The V gene lost 5 bases and the J gene lost 0 bases, with 11 bases spanning the gap. The V gene's germline CDR1 is SGHVS and CDR2 FQNEAQ. This CDR3 has 15 residues. This CDR3 reads CASSHDGISNQPQHF. The CDR3 region has the DNA TGTGCCAGCAGCCACGACGGGATTAGCAATCAGCCCCAGCATTTT.

V is TRBV18 and J is TRBJ2-2; 9 bases are shared with TRBD1. Trimming at V came to 1 base and at J to 4 bases, leaving 4 bases not matched to a gene. The germline gives CDR1 KGHSH, CDR2 LQKENI. There are 16 residues in the CDR3. The CDR3 protein is CASSPRGQGPTGELFF. The CDR3 region has the DNA TGTGCCAGCTCACCACGGGGACAGGGACCCACCGGGGAGCTGTTTTTT.

V and J are TRBV11-2 and TRBJ1-5; weak D call: TRBD1 (6 bases). V was pared by 3 bases and J by 5 bases, with 11 bases between. CDR3 size: 14 residues. Germline loops: CDR1 SGHAT, CDR2 FQNNGV. CDR3 nucleotides: TGTGCCAGCAGCTTGGCGGACAGCGATCAGCCCCAGCATTTT. Its protein product is CASSLADSDQPQHF.

This clone showed up just a few times. V usage is TRBV3-1 (or the pseudogene TRBV3-2) and J usage is TRBJ1-3, with TRBD1 matching over 7 bases. Germline CDR1 and CDR2: LGHDT and YNNKEL (reference sequence). Trimming cost V 7 bases and J 4 bases; bases outside gene matches: 10. The CDR3 totals 15 residues. The CDR3 is CASTPDRARGNTIYF. CDR3 nucleotide sequence: TGTGCCAGCACTCCCGACAGGGCGAGGGGAAACACCATATATTTT.

This clone has just one count. The rearrangement uses TRBV7-3 and TRBJ1-1; D possibly corresponds to TRBD1 (6 bases). CDR3 length equals 13 residues. Germline values: CDR1 SGHTA, CDR2 FQGTGA. The ends were cut back, 8 bases at V and 1 base at J, with 11 bases in the middle. The CDR3 is CASQTGPNTEAFF. As DNA, the CDR3 is TGTGCCAGCCAGACAGGACCGAACACTGAAGCTTTCTTT.

The V and J genes are TRBV15 and TRBJ2-2; TRBD2 agrees at 9 bases. With 6 bases clipped from V and 1 base from J, the junction kept 3 bases outside the gene matches. The CDR3 consists of 15 residues. CDR1 LNHNV and CDR2 YYDKDF come from the germline V gene (reference sequence). CDR3 in amino acids: CATRSLAGNTGELFF. The CDR3 DNA sequence: TGTGCCACCAGGTCACTAGCGGGGAACACCGGGGAGCTGTTTTTT.

This clone was detected a few times. This rearrangement joins TRBV19 to TRBJ1-1; TRBD1 might be the D (5 bases). Trimming cost V 3 bases and J 2 bases, with 10 bases left between them. CDR3 size: 14 residues. The germline gives CDR1 LNHDA, CDR2 SQIVND (reference sequence). DNA for the CDR3: TGTGCCAGTAGTATCCCCAGGGTCAACACTGAAGCTTTCTTT. Amino acid sequence: CASSIPRVNTEAFF. The variable domain in full, with the rest retrieved from reference TRBV19 and TRBJ1-1, is DGGITQSPKYLFRKEGQNVTLSCEQNLNHDAMYWYRQDPGQGLRLIYYSQIVNDFQKGDIAEGYSVSREKKESFPLTVTSAQKNPTAFYLCASSIPRVNTEAFFGQGTRLTVV.

The gene calls are TRBV7-9 and TRBJ2-7; D is unclear. CDR1 and CDR2 (germline): SEHNR, FQNEAQ (reference sequence). Trimming cost V 3 bases and J 3 bases, with 6 bases left between them. CDR3 size: 12 residues. This chain's CDR3 is CASSFQDYEQYF. In nucleotides, the CDR3 is TGTGCCAGCAGCTTTCAGGACTACGAGCAGTACTTC.

The chain has TRBV29-1 and TRBJ1-1; D gene ambiguous. There are 11 residues in the CDR3. Germline CDR1 reads SQVTM; CDR2 reads ANQGSEA. Trimming removed 8 bases at V and 1 base at J, with 8 bases between. CDR3: CSFHRNTEAFF. The DNA for the CDR3 is TGCAGCTTTCATAGGAACACTGAAGCTTTCTTT. The full variable domain, rest sourced from reference TRBV29-1 and TRBJ1-1, is SAVISQKPSRDICQRGTSLTIQCQVDSQVTMMFWYRQQPGQSLTLIATANQGSEATYESGFVIDKFPISRPNLTFSTLTVSNMSPEDSSIYLCSFHRNTEAFFGQGTRLTVV.

The rearrangement uses TRBV6-1 and TRBJ2-1; 8 nucleotides line up with TRBD2. The CDR3 is made up of 16 amino acids. Trimming removed 2 bases from V and 1 base from J; junction bases left unmatched: 4. From germline, CDR1 is MNHNS and CDR2 SASEGT. The CDR3 loop is CASSESGSRSYNEQFF. CDR3 coding DNA: TGTGCCAGCAGTGAAAGCGGGAGTAGGTCCTACAATGAGCAGTTCTTC.

This clone came up a few times. This chain uses TRBV6-1 with TRBJ1-2; 9 positions agree with TRBD1. CDR3 length: 15 residues. V lost 0 bases to trimming and J lost 6 bases; unmatched junction nucleotides: 5. Germline values: CDR1 MNHNS, CDR2 SASEGT. The CDR3 is CASSEAGQGGNGYTF. The CDR3 DNA sequence: TGTGCCAGCAGTGAAGCGGGACAGGGTGGGAATGGCTACACCTTC.

J is TRBJ1-2 and V is TRBV19; a possible D gene is TRBD1 (5 bases). Trimming pared 6 bases from V and 2 bases from J, leaving 10 bases between. The germline V gene encodes CDR1 LNHDA and CDR2 SQIVND (reference sequence). The length of the CDR3 is 13 residues. In DNA form, the CDR3 reads TGTGCCAGTAGCGGACAAACCAACTATGGCTACACCTTC. Its translation is CASSGQTNYGYTF. Full variable domain (remainder filled in from reference TRBV19 and TRBJ1-2): DGGITQSPKYLFRKEGQNVTLSCEQNLNHDAMYWYRQDPGQGLRLIYYSQIVNDFQKGDIAEGYSVSREKKESFPLTVTSAQKNPTAFYLCASSGQTNYGYTFGSGTRLTVV.

The chain combines TRBV9 with TRBJ2-3, with D possibly TRBD2 on 6 matching bases. V was trimmed by 0 bases and J by 4 bases, leaving 15 bases between them. Germline CDR1 and CDR2: SGDLS and YYNGEE. The CDR3 is made up of 16 amino acids. The CDR3 reads CASSVGEQEGADTQYF. In DNA, the CDR3 is TGTGCCAGCAGCGTAGGTGAACAGGAGGGAGCAGATACGCAGTATTTT.

The J gene is TRBJ1-4, the V gene TRBV18; D is unclear. V was cut by 0 bases and J by 7 bases, with 12 bases left in between. Looked up from germline, CDR1 is KGHSH and CDR2 is LQKENI. This CDR3 has 15 amino acids. CDR3 region: CASSPPRAGGEKLFF. CDR3 bases: TGTGCCAGCTCACCACCGCGGGCAGGAGGTGAAAAACTGTTTTTT.

The chain couples TRBV11-3 to TRBJ2-1, with D unclear. There are 12 residues in the CDR3. Looked up from germline, CDR1 is SGHNT and CDR2 is YENEEA. The V end lost 5 bases, the J end lost 6 bases, and 8 bases lay between the germline ends. Here the CDR3 DNA reads TGTGCCAGCAGCGCCGTAGTCAATGAGCAGTTCTTC. Translating gives CASSAVVNEQFF.

The rearrangement joins TRBV5-5 to TRBJ1-2; D gene unclear. The ends were cut back, 7 bases at V and 2 bases at J, with 12 bases in the middle. This CDR3 spans 13 amino acids. Looked up from germline, CDR1 is SGHKS and CDR2 is YYEKEE (reference sequence). CDR3 DNA sequence: TGTGCCAGCGAACCGGTGGGCAACTATGGCTACACCTTC. The encoded protein is CASEPVGNYGYTF.

This clone has just a few counts. The V gene is TRBV28, the J gene TRBJ1-6, with 7 bases aligning to TRBD1. V gave up 4 bases and J gave up 0 bases; unmatched junction bases: 9. Germline V CDR1 and CDR2: MDHEN, SYDVKM. There are 18 residues in the CDR3. DNA of the CDR3: TGTGCCAGCAGTTCACTAAGGGACAGCAGCTCCTATAATTCACCCCTCCACTTT. Protein product: CASSSLRDSSSYNSPLHF.

This chain links TRBV5-1 with TRBJ1-2; tentatively, D is TRBD1 (5 bases). This CDR3 contains 15 residues. Germline values: CDR1 SGHRS, CDR2 YFSETQ. V lost 1 base to trimming and J lost 2 bases, with 12 bases between them. The DNA for the CDR3 is TGCGCCAGCAGCTTGACAGCAGGGATGAACTATGGCTACACCTTC. Protein product: CASSLTAGMNYGYTF.